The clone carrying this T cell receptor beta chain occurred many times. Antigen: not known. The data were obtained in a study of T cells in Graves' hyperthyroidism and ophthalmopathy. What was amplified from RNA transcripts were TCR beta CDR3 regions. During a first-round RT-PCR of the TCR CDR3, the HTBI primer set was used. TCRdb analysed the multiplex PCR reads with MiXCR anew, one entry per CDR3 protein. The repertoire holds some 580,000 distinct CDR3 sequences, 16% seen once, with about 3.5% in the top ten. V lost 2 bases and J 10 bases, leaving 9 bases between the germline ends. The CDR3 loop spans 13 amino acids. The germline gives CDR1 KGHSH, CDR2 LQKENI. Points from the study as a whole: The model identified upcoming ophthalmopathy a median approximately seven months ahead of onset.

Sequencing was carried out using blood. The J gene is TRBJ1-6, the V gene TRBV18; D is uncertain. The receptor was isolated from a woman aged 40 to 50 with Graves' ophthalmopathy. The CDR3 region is CASSPGRDSPLHF. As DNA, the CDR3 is TGTGCCAGCTCACCAGGGCGAGACTCACCCCTCCACTTT.